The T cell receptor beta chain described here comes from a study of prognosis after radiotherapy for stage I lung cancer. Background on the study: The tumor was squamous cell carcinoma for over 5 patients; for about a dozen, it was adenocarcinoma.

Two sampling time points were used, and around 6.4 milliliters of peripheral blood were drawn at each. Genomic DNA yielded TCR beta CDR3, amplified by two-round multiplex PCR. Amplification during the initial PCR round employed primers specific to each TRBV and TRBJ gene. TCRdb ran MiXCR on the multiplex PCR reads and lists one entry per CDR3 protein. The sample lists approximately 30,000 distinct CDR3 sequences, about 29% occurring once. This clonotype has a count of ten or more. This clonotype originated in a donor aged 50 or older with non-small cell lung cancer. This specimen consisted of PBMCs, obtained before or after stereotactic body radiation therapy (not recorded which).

The CDR3: CSARTGTVGEQYF. The DNA for the CDR3 is TGCAGTGCTAGAACTGGGACAGTCGGGGAGCAGTACTTC. The chain combines TRBV20-1 with TRBJ2-7, with TRBD1 matching 7 bases. CDR1 DFQATT and CDR2 SNEGSKA come from the germline V gene (reference sequence). The CDR3 has 13 residues. V lost 2 bases, J lost 7 bases, and 8 bases stayed unmatched.